This section outlines one T cell receptor (beta chain) sequence together with its context. Between the trimmed V and J ends, which lost 3 bases and 0 bases, there was a span of 9 bases. The germline V gene has CDR1 LNHDA and CDR2 SQIVND (reference sequence). The CDR3 consists of 16 residues. This record belongs to a study of control samples from healthy donors and cancer patients. Produced via immunoSEQ multiplex PCR; TCRdb's table is partial and in-frame only. In the table there are 120,000 to 150,000 clones, roughly 92% of which are singletons. V is TRBV19 and J is TRBJ2-6, with D perhaps matching TRBD2 (5 bases). This TCR was recovered from a man aged 25 to 40 in good health. Sample: blood. In nucleotides, the CDR3 is TGTGCCAGTAGTATGAGAGGAGGCTCTGGGGCCAACGTCCTGACTTTC. It codes for CASSMRGGSGANVLTF.